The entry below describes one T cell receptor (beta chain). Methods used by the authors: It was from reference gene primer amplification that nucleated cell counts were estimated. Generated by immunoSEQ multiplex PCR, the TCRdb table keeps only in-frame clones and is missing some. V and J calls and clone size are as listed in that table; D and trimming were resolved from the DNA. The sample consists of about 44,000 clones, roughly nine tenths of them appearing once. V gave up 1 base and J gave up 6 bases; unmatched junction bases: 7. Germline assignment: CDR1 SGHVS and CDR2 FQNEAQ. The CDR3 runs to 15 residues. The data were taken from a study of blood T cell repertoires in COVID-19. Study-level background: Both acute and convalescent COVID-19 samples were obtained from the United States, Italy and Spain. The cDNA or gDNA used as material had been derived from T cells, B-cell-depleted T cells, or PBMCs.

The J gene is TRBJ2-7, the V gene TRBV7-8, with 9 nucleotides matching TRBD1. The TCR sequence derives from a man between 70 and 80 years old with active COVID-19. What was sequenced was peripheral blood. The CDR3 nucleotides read TGTGCCAGCAGCTTAGAGGGACAGGGAACTGGCGAGCAGTACTTC. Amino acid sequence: CASSLEGQGTGEQYF.